This is a list of T cell receptor beta chains from one sample in a study of blood T cell repertoires in COVID-19. Data came from immunoSEQ multiplex PCR; TCRdb stores just in-frame clones and leaves some out. Of roughly 190,000 clones in the sample, around 85% were seen once. The sample was peripheral blood. The receptors originated from a woman aged 50 to 65 with acute or convalescent COVID-19. Both conserved end residues are trimmed from each CDR3.

V gene: TRBV7-8; J gene: TRBJ1-3; CDR3 protein: ASSLTGSPLSGNTIY
V gene: TRBV14; J gene: TRBJ2-7; CDR3 protein: ASSRYWTGEADEQY
V gene: TRBV7-6; J gene: TRBJ1-1; CDR3 protein: ASSFGNTEAF
V gene: TRBV10-1; J gene: TRBJ2-7; CDR3 protein: ASSDQRVLTYEQY
V gene: TRBV6-5; J gene: TRBJ1-6; CDR3 protein: ASLQGGSYNSPLH
V gene: TRBV7-8; J gene: TRBJ2-7; CDR3 protein: ASSGDRGAYEQY
V gene: TRBV19; J gene: TRBJ1-1; CDR3 protein: ATKRAGTTNTEAF
V gene: TRBV6-5; J gene: TRBJ1-1; CDR3 protein: ASSPQSGTEAF
V gene: TRBV27; J gene: TRBJ1-2; CDR3 protein: ASSLWGGAGGYT
V gene: TRBV5-1; J gene: TRBJ1-5; CDR3 protein: ASRLTGGGPQH
V gene: TRBV3-1/TRBV3-2; J gene: TRBJ1-1; CDR3 protein: ASSQGTVNTEAF
V gene: TRBV19; J gene: TRBJ1-1; CDR3 protein: ASSIGGHAEAF
V gene: TRBV20-1; J gene: TRBJ1-5; CDR3 protein: SASSGLTANQPQH
V gene: TRBV5-5; J gene: TRBJ2-1; CDR3 protein: ASSLADGTGGKNEQF
V gene: TRBV15; J gene: TRBJ1-5; CDR3 protein: ATSRDTGVANQPQH
V gene: TRBV6-5; J gene: TRBJ2-7; CDR3 protein: ASSYSGAGPYEQY
V gene: TRBV5-1; J gene: TRBJ2-1; CDR3 protein: ASSPGLASRSSYNEQF
V gene: TRBV9; J gene: TRBJ2-3; CDR3 protein: ASSVSPNRGRTDTQY
V gene: TRBV28; J gene: TRBJ1-5; CDR3 protein: ASQGAGNQPQH
V gene: TRBV9; J gene: TRBJ1-5; CDR3 protein: ASSASQGPNQPQH
V gene: TRBV6-2/TRBV6-3; J gene: TRBJ2-4; CDR3 protein: ASSSRGVAKNIQY
V gene: TRBV11-2; J gene: TRBJ2-1; CDR3 protein: ASSLGGGTNEQF
V gene: TRBV19; J gene: TRBJ1-6; CDR3 protein: ASSILTGGGNNSPLH
V gene: TRBV12-3/TRBV12-4; J gene: TRBJ2-3; CDR3 protein: ASSPGLADTQY
V gene: TRBV30; J gene: TRBJ1-6; CDR3 protein: AWRLQGNSPLH
V gene: TRBV4-1; J gene: TRBJ2-1; CDR3 protein: ASTRVEGVGNEQF
V gene: TRBV5-8; J gene: TRBJ2-7; CDR3 protein: ASSPYGEGGYEQY
V gene: TRBV6-1; J gene: TRBJ1-5; CDR3 protein: ASSEANQGADQPQH
V gene: TRBV4-1; J gene: TRBJ2-1; CDR3 protein: ASSQESGGGTYNEQF
V gene: TRBV5-1; J gene: TRBJ2-5; CDR3 protein: ASSLASGEGSGTQY
V gene: TRBV6-4; J gene: TRBJ1-5; CDR3 protein: ASSLDRDQPQH
V gene: TRBV5-1; J gene: TRBJ2-1; CDR3 protein: ASSLGGMDYNEQF
V gene: TRBV4-1; J gene: TRBJ1-5; CDR3 protein: ASSRQTGEAQPQH
V gene: TRBV18; J gene: TRBJ1-3; CDR3 protein: ASSPDRGIGNTIY
V gene: TRBV12-3/TRBV12-4; J gene: TRBJ2-7; CDR3 protein: ASSFGLSEQY
V gene: TRBV6-6; J gene: TRBJ2-2; CDR3 protein: ASSTGQANTGELF
V gene: TRBV6-5; J gene: TRBJ2-1; CDR3 protein: ASSYSGTGGLEQF
V gene: TRBV5-5; J gene: TRBJ2-3; CDR3 protein: ASSTRQITDTQY
V gene: TRBV4-1; J gene: TRBJ2-7; CDR3 protein: ASSQVLTPGLAGSSYEQY
V gene: TRBV7-2; J gene: TRBJ2-7; CDR3 protein: ASSLVGEQY
V gene: TRBV19; J gene: TRBJ1-5; CDR3 protein: ASSIKLRQGNQPQH
V gene: TRBV28; J gene: TRBJ2-3; CDR3 protein: ASSSVQGLSDTQY
V gene: TRBV6-5; J gene: TRBJ1-6; CDR3 protein: ASSYTQGSPNSPLH
V gene: TRBV5-5; J gene: TRBJ1-2; CDR3 protein: ASSFETPRGYGYT
V gene: TRBV28; J gene: TRBJ2-5; CDR3 protein: ASSSYSGETQY
V gene: TRBV6-5; J gene: TRBJ1-2; CDR3 protein: ASRSSATMRGYT
V gene: TRBV30; J gene: TRBJ1-2; CDR3 protein: AWSAGYGGANYGYT
V gene: TRBV6-1; J gene: TRBJ1-1; CDR3 protein: ASSEQTGITEAF
V gene: TRBV6-5; J gene: TRBJ1-5; CDR3 protein: ASSRGSNQPQH
V gene: TRBV28; J gene: TRBJ1-4; CDR3 protein: ASSPGQSGEKLF
V gene: TRBV24-1; J gene: TRBJ2-3; CDR3 protein: ATSDRLSGGAIDTQY
V gene: TRBV7-8; J gene: TRBJ1-2; CDR3 protein: ASNIPQGGGYT
V gene: TRBV19; J gene: TRBJ1-5; CDR3 protein: ASSPQGARQPQH